The present T cell receptor beta chain was sequenced within a study of Ad26.COV2.S vaccination and SARS-CoV-2 variants. Study background: Intramuscular Ad26.COV2.S doses were given once or twice, 56 days apart.

This clone was counted a few times. Treatment specified: about 20 received Ad26.COV2.S at low or high dose, single or two shots; about five received placebo; per-sample allocation not given. It was on day 63 after the first vaccine or placebo injection that samples were taken. Recruitment in Boston yielded a donor of adult age, 18-55 years. Only in-frame clones appear in the TCRdb table, and some are missing; sequencing was by immunoSEQ multiplex PCR. The data show 300,000 to 400,000 clones, about 82% seen once. V was clipped by 0 bases and J by 6 bases, with 11 bases between them. The CDR3 totals 14 residues. Germline V lookup: CDR1 LGHNA, CDR2 YSLEER.

This material consisted of peripheral blood, taken in a trial of Ad26.COV2.S vaccine versus placebo. This sequence originates from a person aged 18 to 65 who received the Ad26.COV2.S COVID-19 vaccine or a placebo. This chain joins TRBV4-3 and TRBJ2-5, with D maybe TRBD1 (6 bases). The CDR3 DNA reads TGCGCCAGCAGCCAAGATTGGGACACTAAGACCCAGTACTTC. This translates into CASSQDWDTKTQYF.